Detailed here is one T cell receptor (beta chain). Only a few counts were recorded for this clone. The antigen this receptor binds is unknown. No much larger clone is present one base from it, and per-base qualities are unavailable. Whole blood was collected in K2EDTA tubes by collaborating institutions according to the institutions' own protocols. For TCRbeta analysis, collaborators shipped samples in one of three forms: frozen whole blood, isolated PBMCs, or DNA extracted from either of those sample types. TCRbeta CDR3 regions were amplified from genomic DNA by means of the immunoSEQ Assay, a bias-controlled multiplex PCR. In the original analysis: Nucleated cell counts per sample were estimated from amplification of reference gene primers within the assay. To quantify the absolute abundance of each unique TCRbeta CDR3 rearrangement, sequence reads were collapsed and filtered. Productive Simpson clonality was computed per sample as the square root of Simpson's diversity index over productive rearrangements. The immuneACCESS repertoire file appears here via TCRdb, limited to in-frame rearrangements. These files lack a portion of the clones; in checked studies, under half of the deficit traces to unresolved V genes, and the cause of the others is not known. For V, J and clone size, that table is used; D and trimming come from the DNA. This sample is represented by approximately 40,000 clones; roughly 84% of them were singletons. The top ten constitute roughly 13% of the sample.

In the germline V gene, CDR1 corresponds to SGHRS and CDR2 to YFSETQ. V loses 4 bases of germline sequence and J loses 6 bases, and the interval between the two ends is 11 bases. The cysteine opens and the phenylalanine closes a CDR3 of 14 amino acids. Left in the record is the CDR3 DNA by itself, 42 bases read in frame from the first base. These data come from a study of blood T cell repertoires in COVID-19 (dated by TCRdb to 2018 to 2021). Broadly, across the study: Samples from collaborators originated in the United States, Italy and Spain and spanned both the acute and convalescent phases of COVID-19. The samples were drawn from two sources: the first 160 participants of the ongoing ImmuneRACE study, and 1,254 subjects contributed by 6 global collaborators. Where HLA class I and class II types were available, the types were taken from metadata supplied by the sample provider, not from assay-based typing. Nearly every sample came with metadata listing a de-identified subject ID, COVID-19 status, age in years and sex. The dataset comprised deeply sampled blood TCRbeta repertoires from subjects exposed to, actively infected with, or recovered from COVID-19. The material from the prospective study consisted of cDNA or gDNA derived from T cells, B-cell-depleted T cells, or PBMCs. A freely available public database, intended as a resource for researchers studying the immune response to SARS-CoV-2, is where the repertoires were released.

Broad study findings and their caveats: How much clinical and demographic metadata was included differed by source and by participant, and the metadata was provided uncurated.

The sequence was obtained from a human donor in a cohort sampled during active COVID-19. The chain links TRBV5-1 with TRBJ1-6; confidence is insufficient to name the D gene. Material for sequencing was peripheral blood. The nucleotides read TGCGCCAGCAGCCTCCGGGAACCTAATTCACCCCTCCACTTT. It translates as CASSLREPNSPLHF. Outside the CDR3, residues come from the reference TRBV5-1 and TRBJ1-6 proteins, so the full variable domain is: KAGVTQTPRYLIKTRGQQVTLSCSPISGHRSVSWYQQTPGQGLQFLFEYFSETQRNKGNFPGRFSGRQFSNSRSEMNVSTLELGDSALYLCASSLREPNSPLHFGNGTRLTVT.